One sample yielded the 22 T cell receptor beta chains listed below, sequenced in a study of early T cells in non-severe SARS-CoV-2 infection. TCRdb independently ran MiXCR on the 5' RACE reads; one entry per CDR3 protein. The table includes about 99,000 distinct CDR3 sequences, around 16% detected once. Input material: whole blood. The receptors were gathered from an adult who was a healthcare worker with PCR-confirmed SARS-CoV-2 infection or an uninfected control (not recorded which).

This clonotype has just a few counts. The CDR3 spells CASSYFGQINEQFF. The CDR3 region has the DNA TGTGCCAGCAGTTACTTCGGACAGATCAATGAGCAGTTCTTC. The chain combines TRBV6-6 with TRBJ2-1; maybe TRBD1 (6 bases). CDR1 MNHNY and CDR2 SVGAGI come from the germline V gene (reference sequence). This CDR3 is built from 14 residues. V lost 1 base to trimming and J lost 6 bases, with 10 bases between them.

This clonotype was observed at least ten times. The genes are TRBV18 and TRBJ1-1; D not resolved. Germline V gives CDR1 KGHSH, CDR2 LQKENI. Trimming shortened V by 3 bases and J by 2 bases, and 1 base separated the two germline ends. The length of the CDR3 is 11 residues. The CDR3 here is CASSPNTEAFF. The CDR3 region has the DNA TGTGCCAGCTCACCTAACACTGAAGCTTTCTTT.

This clonotype was detected a few times. The rearrangement joins TRBV29-1 to TRBJ2-1; tentatively, D is TRBD2 (6 bases). Germline V CDR1 and CDR2: SQVTM, ANQGSEA. This CDR3 has 15 amino acids. Trimming cost V 8 bases and J 8 bases, with 25 bases left between them. The CDR3 nucleotides are TGCAGCATCAGAGGGGCAGGACTAAGGCATGATGAGCAGTTCTTC. Translating it yields CSIRGAGLRHDEQFF.

This clonotype showed up just a few times. The CDR3 here is CASTVSGGQHRYTF. The DNA for the CDR3 is TGTGCCAGTACCGTTTCAGGAGGACAACATCGCTACACCTTC. J is TRBJ1-2 and V is TRBV19, with D possibly TRBD1 on 5 matching bases. CDR3 length: 14 amino acids. Germline V gene lookup returns CDR1 LNHDA and CDR2 SQIVND (reference sequence). Trimming cost V 7 bases and J 9 bases, with 21 bases left between them.

The rearrangement uses TRBV10-3 and TRBJ1-1, with 8 bases fitting TRBD1. Germline assignment: CDR1 ENHRY and CDR2 SYGVKD. The CDR3 spans 12 residues. V shed 11 bases, J shed 4 bases, and the junction held 6 bases outside the gene matches. The CDR3 reads CAATGGFTEAFF. CDR3 sequence (DNA): TGTGCCGCAACAGGGGGATTCACTGAAGCTTTCTTT.

The chain uses TRBV7-9 and TRBJ1-1, with D unclear. V lost 2 bases and J 3 bases, leaving 19 bases between the germline ends. The CDR3 sequence is 17 residues long. CDR1 and CDR2 from the germline V gene are SEHNR and FQNEAQ (reference sequence). CDR3: CASSLSIRVEIDTEAFF. The CDR3 DNA follows: TGTGCCAGCAGCTTATCGATCCGGGTTGAGATTGACACTGAAGCTTTCTTT.

The V and J genes are TRBV9 and TRBJ1-6; 10 nucleotides line up with TRBD1. V was pared by 4 bases and J by 7 bases, with 5 bases of the junction left unmatched. The CDR3 runs to 15 residues. The germline gives CDR1 SGDLS, CDR2 YYNGEE. The CDR3 loop reads CASSPGTGANSPLHF. CDR3 coding DNA: TGTGCCAGCAGCCCCGGGACAGGGGCCAATTCACCCCTCCACTTT. Looking up the rest from reference TRBV9 and TRBJ1-6 gives the full variable domain: DSGVTQTPKHLITATGQRVTLRCSPRSGDLSVYWYQQSLDQGLQFLIQYYNGEERAKGNILERFSAQQFPDLHSELNLSSLELGDSALYFCASSPGTGANSPLHFGNGTRLTVT.

The chain combines TRBV9 with TRBJ2-3, with D possibly called TRBD1 or TRBD2 (6 bases each). The CDR3 runs to 15 residues. Trimming removed 4 bases at V and 2 bases at J, with 14 bases between. Germline V gene lookup returns CDR1 SGDLS and CDR2 YYNGEE. The CDR3 here is CASSKEGTITDTQYF. DNA of the CDR3: TGTGCCAGCAGCAAGGAGGGGACAATCACAGATACGCAGTATTTT.

This sequence joins TRBV29-1 and TRBJ1-2, with 8 bases lining up with TRBD1. This CDR3 contains 13 residues. Germline values: CDR1 SQVTM, CDR2 ANQGSEA. Trimming cost V 4 bases and J 7 bases; bases outside gene matches: 8. CDR3 DNA: TGCAGCGTTGGACAGGGGAGCGTGGGTGGCTACACCTTC. This codes for CSVGQGSVGGYTF.

The chain has TRBV27 and TRBJ1-1, with D possibly being TRBD1 (6 bases). CDR1 and CDR2 from the germline V gene are MNHEY and SMNVEV (reference sequence). The V and J ends lost 6 bases and 2 bases respectively, with 13 bases between them. CDR3 length equals 14 residues. CDR3 residues: CASRLQGLNTEAFF. CDR3 bases: TGTGCCAGCAGACTGCAGGGGCTAAACACTGAAGCTTTCTTT.

The chain links TRBV20-1 to TRBJ1-4; D might be TRBD1 (5 bases). Trimming cost V 1 base and J 3 bases, with 12 bases left between them. Germline lookup yields CDR1 DFQATT and CDR2 SNEGSKA (reference sequence). The CDR3 totals 15 residues. In DNA form, the CDR3 reads TGCAGTGCTAGAGCCGGCGGGGCTGCTAATGAAAAACTGTTTTTT. This gives the protein CSARAGGAANEKLFF.

In the case of this clonotype: Relative to the germline gene, one junction end is altered; a read error may explain this. The rearrangement joins TRBV29-1 to TRBJ2-3, with TRBD2 identical over 10 bases. The CDR3 has 12 residues. CDR1 is SQVTM and CDR2 is ANQGSEA in the germline V gene. CDR3: CSVEELAGEEWF. The CDR3 DNA sequence: TGCAGCGTTGAAGAGCTAGCGGGAGAAGAGTGGTTT.

This clonotype was recorded a few times. The chain combines TRBV2 with TRBJ1-5, with 9 bases fitting TRBD1. Germline assignment: CDR1 SNHLY and CDR2 FYNNEI. Unmatched junction bases numbered 7, after V lost 3 bases and J lost 7 bases. The CDR3 length is 15 residues. CDR3 DNA: TGTGCCAGCAGTGACGGGACAGGGAAGGAACAGCCCCAGCATTTT. This codes for CASSDGTGKEQPQHF.

As for this clonotype: A much larger clone lies a single base off, so this may be a read error. CDR3 bases: TGTGCCAGCAGCCCGGGACTAGCGGGATATAATGAGCAGATCTTC. It is translated as CASSPGLAGYNEQIF. The chain employs TRBV7-9 and TRBJ2-1, with TRBD2 identical over 13 bases. The CDR3 totals 15 residues. The germline CDR1 and CDR2 sequences are SEHNR and FQNEAQ (reference sequence).

This clonotype was picked up a small number of times. This chain uses TRBV20-1 with TRBJ1-1; D is perhaps TRBD1 (5 bases). CDR3 length: 12 residues. Trimming took 3 bases from V and 3 from J, leaving 8 bases between them. The germline CDR1 and CDR2 sequences are DFQATT and SNEGSKA (reference sequence). The CDR3 loop is CSASWGDTEAFF. The CDR3, as DNA: TGCAGTGCTAGTTGGGGGGACACTGAAGCTTTCTTT.

At least ten counts were recorded for this clonotype. The V and J genes are TRBV24-1 and TRBJ2-7; the D gene could be TRBD1 or TRBD2 (5 bases each). The CDR3 covers 15 residues. The ends were cut back, 2 bases at V and 2 bases at J, with 12 bases in the middle. Germline CDR1 reads KGHDR; CDR2 reads SFDVKD. For the CDR3, the DNA is TGTGCCACCAGTGATTCCCGGGACCCTGCCTACGAGCAGTACTTC. Protein product: CATSDSRDPAYEQYF.

Regarding this clonotype: One end of the junction fails to match germline, which may point to a read error. In DNA form, the CDR3 reads TGTGCCAGCAGTTGGAGGGACGTAAAGGATACGCGGTATTTT. It specifies CASSWRDVKDTRYF. V is TRBV27 and J is TRBJ2-3; possible D gene TRBD2, 6 bases. The CDR3 is 14 amino acids. Germline V gene data show CDR1 as MNHEY and CDR2 as SMNVEV (reference sequence).

J is TRBJ2-1 and V is TRBV25-1; 9 nucleotides line up with TRBD2. The germline V gene encodes CDR1 MGHDK and CDR2 SYGVNS. The CDR3 is 18 amino acids. Trimming removed 3 bases from V and 9 bases from J; junction bases left unmatched: 18. CDR3 DNA: TGTGCCAGCAGTGATCTAGGCGCCCGACTAGCGGCGCTTGGTGAGCAGTTCTTC. Translated: CASSDLGARLAALGEQFF.

This clonotype occurred a few times. The chain uses TRBV14 and TRBJ2-5; 10 positions agree with TRBD2. Germline-derived CDR1 and CDR2 are SGHDN and FVKESK. Germline trimming cut 4 bases from V and 4 bases from J; bases unmatched to any gene: 9. CDR3 size: 16 residues. As DNA, the CDR3 is TGTGCCAGCAGCCCCACGGGAGCGGGGGGGCCAGAGACCCAGTACTTC. Protein sequence: CASSPTGAGGPETQYF.

This clonotype was counted between two and nine times. The chain carries TRBV3-1 and TRBJ2-7; tentative D call: TRBD2 (6 bases). CDR3 length: 13 residues. Looked up from germline, CDR1 is LGHDT and CDR2 is YNNKEL (reference sequence). Trimming shortened V by 4 bases and J by 2 bases, and 9 bases separated the two germline ends. Written as DNA, the CDR3 is TGTGCCAGCAGCCTAGCGGAGACCTACGAGCAGTACTTC. Residues: CASSLAETYEQYF.

The chain has TRBV5-3 and TRBJ2-4; 10 positions match TRBD2. TRBV5-3 is classed as an ORF, of uncertain function. The length of the CDR3 is 17 residues. Trimming at V came to 2 bases and at J to 3 bases, leaving 8 bases not matched to a gene. CDR3 bases: TGTGCCAGAAGCTTACAACTTAGACTAGCGGGCAAAAACATTCAGTACTTC. It specifies CARSLQLRLAGKNIQYF.

J is TRBJ2-4 and V is TRBV11-2; D gene ambiguous. This CDR3 region has 16 residues. Trimming took 1 base from V and 0 from J, leaving 10 bases between them. Germline loops: CDR1 SGHAT, CDR2 FQNNGV. In DNA, the CDR3 is TGTGCCAGCAGCTTAGGGCACAGACTAGCCAAAAACATTCAGTACTTC. Translating it yields CASSLGHRLAKNIQYF.